The 21 T cell receptor beta chains in this list originate from one sample, sequenced in a study of T cell responses to AZD1222 COVID-19 vaccine. Some clones are missing from TCRdb's copy, which holds only in-frame ones; the method was immunoSEQ multiplex PCR. Here the sample spans some 170,000 clones, roughly nine tenths being singletons. Material: peripheral blood, obtained on day 0 of AZD1222 vaccination. The receptors stem from an adult in good health.

The V and J genes are TRBV2 and TRBJ2-3; a weak D match, TRBD1 (5 bases). Germline lookup yields CDR1 SNHLY and CDR2 FYNNEI. CDR3 size: 16 residues. V was shortened by 0 bases and J by 3 bases, with 13 bases between the two germline ends. CDR3 residues: CASSEARGPQTDTQYF. In DNA, the CDR3 is TGTGCCAGCAGTGAAGCTAGGGGTCCTCAGACAGATACGCAGTATTTT.

The rearrangement uses TRBV5-1 and TRBJ2-7, with TRBD2 matching 13 bases. V trimming: 4 bases; J trimming: 0 bases; junction bases outside the gene matches: 10. Looked up from germline, CDR1 is SGHRS and CDR2 is YFSETQ. The CDR3 has 18 amino acids. The chain's CDR3 is CASSPEGLAGVNSYEQYF. The CDR3 DNA is TGCGCCAGCAGCCCTGAAGGACTAGCGGGAGTAAACTCCTACGAGCAGTACTTC. The full variable domain, rest sourced from reference TRBV5-1 and TRBJ2-7, is KAGVTQTPRYLIKTRGQQVTLSCSPISGHRSVSWYQQTPGQGLQFLFEYFSETQRNKGNFPGRFSGRQFSNSRSEMNVSTLELGDSALYLCASSPEGLAGVNSYEQYFGPGTRLTVT.

The chain carries TRBV5-1 and TRBJ2-3, with 11 bases lining up with TRBD2. This CDR3 has 15 amino acids. Germline trimming cut 5 bases from V and 3 bases from J; bases unmatched to any gene: 5. The germline V gene encodes CDR1 SGHRS and CDR2 YFSETQ. CDR3 protein: CASSGRLAGTDTQYF. The DNA of the CDR3 is TGCGCCAGCAGTGGCCGACTAGCGGGGACAGATACGCAGTATTTT. Drawing the rest from reference TRBV5-1 and TRBJ2-3, the complete variable domain is KAGVTQTPRYLIKTRGQQVTLSCSPISGHRSVSWYQQTPGQGLQFLFEYFSETQRNKGNFPGRFSGRQFSNSRSEMNVSTLELGDSALYLCASSGRLAGTDTQYFGPGTRLTVL.

This chain uses TRBV9 with TRBJ1-3; 9 bases line up with TRBD1. Trimming removed 0 bases from V and 1 base from J; junction bases left unmatched: 2. Germline CDR1 SGDLS, CDR2 YYNGEE. CDR3 size: 16 residues. The CDR3 region has the DNA TGTGCCAGCAGCGTAGCGACAGGGGGATCTGGAAACACCATATATTTT. It is translated as CASSVATGGSGNTIYF. Full variable domain (outside the CDR3, taken from reference TRBV9 and TRBJ1-3): DSGVTQTPKHLITATGQRVTLRCSPRSGDLSVYWYQQSLDQGLQFLIQYYNGEERAKGNILERFSAQQFPDLHSELNLSSLELGDSALYFCASSVATGGSGNTIYFGEGSWLTVV.

This rearrangement joins TRBV19 to TRBJ2-5; D possibly corresponds to TRBD1 (6 bases). Trimming pared 5 bases from V and 5 bases from J, leaving 18 bases between. The CDR3 extends over 15 amino acids. Looked up from germline, CDR1 is LNHDA and CDR2 is SQIVND (reference sequence). The CDR3 reads CASSPIGDTGETQYF. CDR3 DNA: TGTGCCAGTAGTCCCATTGGGGACACCGGGGAGACCCAGTACTTC.

V usage is TRBV6-5 and J usage is TRBJ1-6, with D possibly being TRBD1 (6 bases). Trimming took off 10 bases at V and 7 bases at J, with 17 bases between the two ends. The CDR3 length is 14 residues. Germline CDR1 and CDR2: MNHEY and SVGAGI. This CDR3 is CAITTSRGNSPLHF. CDR3 nucleotides: TGTGCCATTACGACCAGTAGGGGGAATTCACCCCTCCACTTT.

This chain joins TRBV6-6 and TRBJ1-6, with 11 nucleotides matching TRBD1. Germline V gives CDR1 MNHNY, CDR2 SVGAGI (reference sequence). Trimming at V came to 5 bases and at J to 9 bases, leaving 12 bases not matched to a gene. The CDR3 is 17 residues long. CDR3 nucleotide sequence: TGTGCCAGCAGTCTAGTACCACCGGGACAGGGGGGTTCACCCCTCCACTTT. Its protein product is CASSLVPPGQGGSPLHF.

The table lists this clone with a count of one. The chain links TRBV12-3 or TRBV12-4 to TRBJ2-7; 9 bases fit TRBD1. The CDR3 runs to 11 residues. V lost 10 bases, J lost 3 bases, and 1 base stayed unmatched. CDR3: CATTGGYEQYF. The CDR3 nucleotides read TGTGCCACGACAGGGGGCTACGAGCAGTACTTC.

The V and J genes are TRBV7-8 and TRBJ1-1; D possibly corresponds to TRBD1 (6 bases). Trimming took off 2 bases at V and 4 bases at J, with 8 bases between the two ends. The CDR3 runs 13 residues. Germline-derived CDR1 and CDR2 are SGHVS and FQNEAQ. The CDR3: CASSLQGSTEAFF. CDR3 sequence (DNA): TGTGCCAGCAGCTTACAGGGGAGCACTGAAGCTTTCTTT. The whole variable domain, filled in from reference TRBV7-8 and TRBJ1-1, reads GAGVSQSPRYKVAKRGQDVALRCDPISGHVSLFWYQQALGQGPEFLTYFQNEAQLDKSGLPSDRFFAERPEGSVSTLKIQRTQQEDSAVYLCASSLQGSTEAFFGQGTRLTVV.

This clone has just one count. V gene TRBV29-1 combines with J gene TRBJ1-1; no clear D. The germline gives CDR1 SQVTM, CDR2 ANQGSEA. This CDR3 is 11 amino acids long. The V end was cut by 7 bases, the J end by 1 base, with 7 bases between. This CDR3 is CSATENTEAFF. As DNA, the CDR3 is TGCAGCGCAACAGAGAACACTGAAGCTTTCTTT.

V is TRBV2 and J is TRBJ2-3; 7 nucleotides match TRBD2. V dropped 4 bases and J dropped 0; count of bases not matched to a gene: 10. CDR3 size: 17 residues. Germline V CDR1 and CDR2: SNHLY, FYNNEI. The CDR3 nucleotides read TGTGCCAGCAGTGGAAGGAGAGGGAGGGAAAGCACAGATACGCAGTATTTT. Encoded protein: CASSGRRGRESTDTQYF. The full variable domain, completed using reference TRBV2 and TRBJ2-3, is EPEVTQTPSHQVTQMGQEVILRCVPISNHLYFYWYRQILGQKVEFLVSFYNNEISEKSEIFDDQFSVERPDGSNFTLKIRSTKLEDSAMYFCASSGRRGRESTDTQYFGPGTRLTVL.

The genes are TRBV21-1 and TRBJ2-3; TRBD2 was called by the table and not checked on the DNA. TRBV21-1 is recorded as a pseudogene. The CDR3 loop spans 18 amino acids. CDR3 sequence: CASSKMPRLAGVGDTQYF. The DNA for the CDR3 is TGTGCCAGCAGCAAGATGCCCCGACTAGCGGGAGTGGGAGATACGCAGTATTTT.

This rearrangement joins TRBV30 to TRBJ2-2; D unclear. V was clipped by 2 bases and J by 2 bases, with 9 bases between them. Germline loops: CDR1 GTSNPN, CDR2 SVGIG (reference sequence). The CDR3 length is 14 residues. This CDR3 is CAWSTPPNTGELFF. The CDR3 coding sequence is TGTGCCTGGAGTACCCCCCCTAACACCGGGGAGCTGTTTTTT.

The rearrangement links TRBV29-1 to TRBJ1-1; TRBD1 is a possible D gene (6 bases). There are 12 residues in the CDR3. Germline CDR1 is SQVTM and CDR2 is ANQGSEA. Deletions cut 5 bases from V and 5 bases from J, with 12 bases between. CDR3 coding DNA: TGCAGCGTTTTACAGGGCGGTACTGAAGCTTTCTTT. Translating gives CSVLQGGTEAFF.

The chain joins TRBV7-9 to TRBJ2-2, with D unclear. This CDR3 comprises 15 residues. Looked up from germline, CDR1 is SEHNR and CDR2 is FQNEAQ (reference sequence). V lost 3 bases, J lost 3 bases, and 11 bases lay in between. The CDR3 here is CASSFLDPYTGELFF. The DNA of the CDR3 is TGTGCCAGCAGCTTCTTGGACCCGTACACCGGGGAGCTGTTTTTT. The whole variable domain, filled in from reference TRBV7-9 and TRBJ2-2, reads DTGVSQNPRHKITKRGQNVTFRCDPISEHNRLYWYRQTLGQGPEFLTYFQNEAQLEKSRLLSDRFSAERPKGSFSTLEIQRTEQGDSAMYLCASSFLDPYTGELFFGEGSRLTVL.

The chain uses TRBV19 and TRBJ1-4, with D uncertain. The V gene lost 6 bases and the J gene lost 0 bases, with 11 bases spanning the gap. The CDR3 contains 15 residues. The germline gives CDR1 LNHDA, CDR2 SQIVND (reference sequence). CDR3 region: CASSPGVATNEKLFF. The CDR3 DNA follows: TGTGCCAGTAGCCCCGGGGTTGCAACTAATGAAAAACTGTTTTTT. The entire variable domain, with the rest obtained from reference TRBV19 and TRBJ1-4, is as follows: DGGITQSPKYLFRKEGQNVTLSCEQNLNHDAMYWYRQDPGQGLRLIYYSQIVNDFQKGDIAEGYSVSREKKESFPLTVTSAQKNPTAFYLCASSPGVATNEKLFFGSGTQLSVL.

The V and J genes are TRBV11-2 and TRBJ2-2; D might be TRBD2 (5 bases). This CDR3 has 14 residues. Between the trimmed V and J ends, which lost 6 bases and 6 bases, there was a span of 14 bases. Germline V gene data show CDR1 as SGHAT and CDR2 as FQNNGV. CDR3 sequence: CASRRGIEPGELFF. The CDR3 DNA is TGTGCCAGCAGAAGAGGGATAGAACCCGGGGAGCTGTTTTTT.

The chain combines TRBV2 with TRBJ2-1; 13 nucleotides match TRBD2. The CDR3 covers 16 residues. The V and J ends lost 7 bases and 7 bases, in that order; junction bases with no gene match: 10. The germline gives CDR1 SNHLY, CDR2 FYNNEI. The CDR3 nucleotides are TGTGCCAGCATCCTTCTGACTAGCGGGAGGAGTAATGAGCAGTTCTTC. Residues: CASILLTSGRSNEQFF. The full variable domain, in which reference TRBV2 and TRBJ2-1 provide the parts outside the CDR3, is EPEVTQTPSHQVTQMGQEVILRCVPISNHLYFYWYRQILGQKVEFLVSFYNNEISEKSEIFDDQFSVERPDGSNFTLKIRSTKLEDSAMYFCASILLTSGRSNEQFFGPGTRLTVL.

The rearrangement joins TRBV30 to TRBJ1-2; D is undetermined. Germline V gene sequence: CDR1 GTSNPN, CDR2 SVGIG (reference sequence). Trimming took 4 bases from V and 4 from J, leaving 16 bases between them. There are 14 residues in the CDR3. CDR3 in DNA: TGTGCCTGGAATGCCCCCGGGAGTCCCTATGGCTACACCTTC. It translates to CAWNAPGSPYGYTF.

This chain joins TRBV6-5 and TRBJ1-5; D possibly corresponds to TRBD1 (5 bases). This CDR3 region has 13 residues. Trimming cost V 6 bases and J 4 bases, with 10 bases left between them. Germline values: CDR1 MNHEY, CDR2 SVGAGI. The CDR3 sequence is CASSRGGNQPQHF. Here the CDR3 DNA reads TGTGCCAGCAGCCGCGGGGGTAATCAGCCCCAGCATTTT.

V is TRBV27 and J is TRBJ1-5; D gene uncertain. The CDR3 loop spans 12 amino acids. V was shortened by 2 bases and J by 6 bases, with 5 bases between the two germline ends. Looked up from germline, CDR1 is MNHEY and CDR2 is SMNVEV (reference sequence). This chain's CDR3 is CASSLMGQPQHF. CDR3 DNA: TGTGCCAGCAGTTTAATGGGTCAGCCCCAGCATTTT.